This paragraph covers one TCR beta chain sequence. Its antigen remains unidentified. Per-base qualities were not stored, and no clone one base away is much larger. The data are from a study of blood T cell repertoires in COVID-19 (dated by TCRdb to 2020 to 2021). Study-wide context: The collaborator samples originated in the United States, Italy and Spain and spanned the acute and convalescent phases of COVID-19. Where available, HLA class I and class II types were obtained from metadata supplied by the sample provider rather than from assay-based typing. Deeply sampled blood TCRbeta repertoires from subjects exposed to, actively infected with, or recovered from COVID-19 were included in the dataset. The sample metadata nearly always contained a de-identified subject ID, COVID-19 status, age in years and sex. The samples were drawn from the first 160 participants of the ongoing ImmuneRACE study and from more than 1,000 subjects provided by 6 global collaborators. The material from the prospective study consisted of cDNA or gDNA derived from T cells, B-cell-depleted T cells, or PBMCs. The repertoires were released in a freely available public database intended as a resource for research on the immune response to SARS-CoV-2. Here is what the overall study found, with its caveats: Clinical and demographic metadata were provided uncurated, with the amount varying by source and participant.

The CDR3 starts with the cysteine, ends with the phenylalanine, and has 17 residues. This entry keeps only the CDR3 DNA: 51 bases, framed from base 1. V has 2 bases trimmed and J has 4 bases trimmed; junction bases matching no gene number 10. CDR1 SGHNT and CDR2 YYREEE were looked up in the germline V gene (reference sequence). One collaborating source in Seattle enrolled patients while the patients were actively infected and followed the patients over time throughout the course of disease. Collaborating institutions collected whole blood in K2EDTA tubes following their own protocols. For TCRbeta analysis, collaborators shipped samples as frozen whole blood, isolated PBMCs, or DNA extracted from either of those sample types. TCRbeta CDR3 regions were amplified from genomic DNA using the immunoSEQ Assay, a bias-controlled multiplex PCR. Turning to the authors' computational methods: The number of nucleated cells in each sample was estimated from the amplification of reference gene primers within the assay. To quantify the absolute abundance of each unique TCRbeta CDR3 rearrangement, sequence reads were collapsed and filtered. For each sample, productive Simpson clonality was calculated as the square root of Simpson's diversity index across productive rearrangements. In TCRdb, the immuneACCESS table is reduced to in-frame sequences with V and J assigned. These tables do not hold every clone; where another copy was compared, an unresolved V gene accounts for under half, and the others remain unexplained. That table supplies the V and J calls and clone size; D and trimming were determined from the DNA. Present in this sample are roughly 160,000 clones, around 84% of which were seen just once. The ten top clones hold roughly 5% of the sample.

The sequence derives from a woman in her fifties or sixties with COVID-19, enrolled during active disease. The sequencing input was peripheral blood. This receptor chain uses TRBV5-4 and TRBJ2-5, and 11 junction bases match TRBD2. The CDR3 has the sequence CASSLTSGTSGRETQYF. The DNA is as follows: TGTGCCAGCAGCTTAACTTCCGGGACTAGCGGAAGAGAGACCCAGTACTTC.